This T cell receptor beta chain stems from a study of cytomegalovirus exposure and HLA in healthy donors. In the study overall: The study's early data release held 80 million to 95 million unique TCRs from HLA-typed donors.

PCR was performed using 60 Vbeta and 13 Jbeta primers. The table came from immunoSEQ multiplex PCR; TCRdb's copy has only in-frame clones and leaves some out. This sample has approximately 170,000 clones, with about 76% found just once. The V end was cut by 5 bases, the J end by 1 base, with 14 bases between. CDR3 size: 15 residues. Germline V lookup: CDR1 LGHNA, CDR2 YSLEER. This clone has a handful of counts. Its matching antigen is unknown. Whole-study findings and limits: Highly shared sequence variants in one cluster were likely a sequencing artifact.

The chain recombines TRBV4-3 with TRBJ1-1; tentative D call: TRBD1 (6 bases). This receptor was taken from a woman between 35 and 50 years old in good health and CMV-seropositive. Material: PBMCs. As DNA, the CDR3 is TGCGCCAGCAGCGCCAGGGGACGGGGGAACACTGAAGCTTTCTTT. Amino acid sequence: CASSARGRGNTEAFF.